These T cell receptor beta chains were read from a single sample in a study of blood T cell repertoires in COVID-19. The table came from immunoSEQ multiplex PCR; TCRdb's copy has only in-frame clones and leaves some out. The sample contains 150,000 to 200,000 clones, under 90% of which appear only once. Sequences were obtained from peripheral blood. The origin of the receptors is a man aged 55 to 69 with acute or convalescent COVID-19. The CDR3 runs from the conserved cysteine through the conserved F or W. The D gene is left open where the match is weak. Some rows have no size entry. The others give once, few or many, or a class for an expanded clone.

abundance: -
j_gene: TRBJ1-5
v_gene: TRBV2
d_gene: -
CDR3nt: TGTGCCAGCAGGTGGACAGCCAGTCAGCCCCAGCATTTT
CDR3aa: CASRWTASQPQHF

abundance: once
j_gene: TRBJ2-7
v_gene: TRBV18
d_gene: TRBD2
CDR3nt: TGTGCCAGCTCACCAAGGGGACTAGCGGGGGAGCAGTACTTC
CDR3aa: CASSPRGLAGEQYF

abundance: few
j_gene: TRBJ1-1
v_gene: TRBV28
d_gene: TRBD1
CDR3nt: TGTGCCAGCAGTCCCAGATTGACAGGGACTGAAGCTTTCTTT
CDR3aa: CASSPRLTGTEAFF

abundance: -
j_gene: TRBJ2-1
v_gene: TRBV29-1
d_gene: TRBD2
CDR3nt: TGCAGCGTTGAAGTAGCGGGTGCTACTCTCAAGTTCTTC
CDR3aa: CSVEVAGATLKFF

abundance: -
j_gene: TRBJ1-2
v_gene: TRBV3-1/TRBV3-2
d_gene: -
CDR3nt: TGTGCCAGCAGCCCCCCCGCAGGCTGGGATGGCTACACCTTC
CDR3aa: CASSPPAGWDGYTF

abundance: -
j_gene: TRBJ1-2
v_gene: TRBV13
d_gene: -
CDR3nt: TGTGCCAGCAGCCTCGGCGCGGGGGGTGGCTACACCTTC
CDR3aa: CASSLGAGGGYTF

abundance: -
j_gene: TRBJ1-6
v_gene: TRBV6-5
d_gene: -
CDR3nt: TGTGCCAGCAGTAGCGAGTATAATTCACCCCTCCACTTT
CDR3aa: CASSSEYNSPLHF

abundance: -
j_gene: TRBJ1-2
v_gene: TRBV7-8
d_gene: TRBD1
CDR3nt: TGTGCCAGCAGCCGGGACAGAGAGGGCTACACCTTC
CDR3aa: CASSRDREGYTF

abundance: -
j_gene: TRBJ2-1
v_gene: TRBV9
d_gene: TRBD1
CDR3nt: TGTGCCAGCAGCGGGTGGCAGGGGGCTAATGAGCAGTTCTTC
CDR3aa: CASSGWQGANEQFF

abundance: -
j_gene: TRBJ1-6
v_gene: TRBV10-3
d_gene: -
CDR3nt: TGTGCCATCAGAGACGGGGGGAATAATTCACCCCTCCACTTT
CDR3aa: CAIRDGGNNSPLHF

abundance: -
j_gene: TRBJ1-1
v_gene: TRBV6-1
d_gene: -
CDR3nt: TGTGCCAGCAGTGAAGCCGGAGGGGTGAACACTGAAGCTTTCTTT
CDR3aa: CASSEAGGVNTEAFF

abundance: -
j_gene: TRBJ2-5
v_gene: TRBV10-3
d_gene: -
CDR3nt: TGTGCCATCAGTGCTCGTGGGAGGGGGATGGAGACCCAGTACTTC
CDR3aa: CAISARGRGMETQYF

abundance: -
j_gene: TRBJ2-7
v_gene: TRBV5-1
d_gene: TRBD1
CDR3nt: TGCGCCAGCAGCTTCGGGACAGGGAGCTACGAGCAGTACTTC
CDR3aa: CASSFGTGSYEQYF

abundance: few
j_gene: TRBJ2-7
v_gene: TRBV5-1
d_gene: -
CDR3nt: TGCGCCAGCAGCTTGACTACCCAATCGAACTACGAGCAGTACTTC
CDR3aa: CASSLTTQSNYEQYF

abundance: -
j_gene: TRBJ1-6
v_gene: TRBV7-2
d_gene: TRBD1
CDR3nt: TGTGCCAGCAGCTCCGAGGGGACAGGGGGGAATTCACCCCTCCACTTT
CDR3aa: CASSSEGTGGNSPLHF

abundance: -
j_gene: TRBJ1-5
v_gene: TRBV19
d_gene: -
CDR3nt: TGTGCCAGTAGTATGTTATACAATCAGCCCCAGCATTTT
CDR3aa: CASSMLYNQPQHF

abundance: few
j_gene: TRBJ2-6
v_gene: TRBV7-3
d_gene: -
CDR3nt: TGTGCCAGCAGCTTGACTGGCCAGAGCTCTGGGGCCAACGTCCTGACTTTC
CDR3aa: CASSLTGQSSGANVLTF

abundance: -
j_gene: TRBJ1-6
v_gene: TRBV5-1
d_gene: -
CDR3nt: TGCGCCAGCAGCTTGGAACCCCAGGGTCATAATTCACCCCTCCACTTT
CDR3aa: CASSLEPQGHNSPLHF

abundance: -
j_gene: TRBJ2-7
v_gene: TRBV10-3
d_gene: -
CDR3nt: TGTGCCGCAGGAACTCCCTCTCTCGAGCAGTACTTC
CDR3aa: CAAGTPSLEQYF

abundance: few
j_gene: TRBJ2-7
v_gene: TRBV6-2/TRBV6-3
d_gene: TRBD2
CDR3nt: TGTGCCAGCAGTTACACTAGCGGGGGTTTCAACGAGCAGTACTTC
CDR3aa: CASSYTSGGFNEQYF

abundance: -
j_gene: TRBJ2-7
v_gene: TRBV2
d_gene: TRBD2
CDR3nt: TGTGCCAGCAGTGAACGACAGCGGCTAGCGGGAGTGAACTTAGGCGAGCAGTACTTC
CDR3aa: CASSERQRLAGVNLGEQYF

abundance: -
j_gene: TRBJ1-1
v_gene: TRBV4-1
d_gene: -
CDR3nt: TGCGCCAGCAGAAGACTGAGAAATAACACTGAAGCTTTCTTT
CDR3aa: CASRRLRNNTEAFF

abundance: -
j_gene: TRBJ2-3
v_gene: TRBV6-4
d_gene: TRBD1
CDR3nt: TGTGCCAGCAGCTCCGCTGGACAGGGAACAGATACGCAGTATTTT
CDR3aa: CASSSAGQGTDTQYF

abundance: -
j_gene: TRBJ1-1
v_gene: TRBV10-1
d_gene: TRBD1
CDR3nt: TGCGCCAGCAGTGTCGGACAGGGGACTGAAGCTTTCTTT
CDR3aa: CASSVGQGTEAFF

abundance: -
j_gene: TRBJ2-1
v_gene: TRBV25-1
d_gene: TRBD2
CDR3nt: TGTGCCAGCACGCGGGCGGGAGGTTCCTACAATGAGCAGTTCTTC
CDR3aa: CASTRAGGSYNEQFF

abundance: -
j_gene: TRBJ1-5
v_gene: TRBV7-9
d_gene: -
CDR3nt: TGTGCCAGCAGCGCAGATAGCAATCAGCCCCAGCATTTT
CDR3aa: CASSADSNQPQHF

abundance: -
j_gene: TRBJ2-2
v_gene: TRBV10-3
d_gene: TRBD1
CDR3nt: TGTGCCATCAGACCCGGGACAGGGACCGGGGAGCTGTTTTTT
CDR3aa: CAIRPGTGTGELFF

abundance: -
j_gene: TRBJ1-1
v_gene: TRBV3-1/TRBV3-2
d_gene: -
CDR3nt: TGTGCCAGCAGCCAAGATCAAACATCCATTTTGGCTTTCTTT
CDR3aa: CASSQDQTSILAFF

abundance: -
j_gene: TRBJ2-3
v_gene: TRBV2
d_gene: TRBD2
CDR3nt: TGTGCCAGCAGAAGCGGGGGCTGGAGCACAGATACGCAGTATTTT
CDR3aa: CASRSGGWSTDTQYF

abundance: few
j_gene: TRBJ1-5
v_gene: TRBV19
d_gene: -
CDR3nt: TGTGCCAGTAGTATTCATAAAGCCGACAGCAGCAATCAGCCCCAGCATTTT
CDR3aa: CASSIHKADSSNQPQHF

abundance: few
j_gene: TRBJ1-3
v_gene: TRBV2
d_gene: -
CDR3nt: TGTGCCAGCAGTCGGCGGACTGAGGAAAACACCATATATTTT
CDR3aa: CASSRRTEENTIYF

abundance: -
j_gene: TRBJ1-1
v_gene: TRBV5-5
d_gene: TRBD1
CDR3nt: TGTGCCAGCAGCTTGGGGGCGGGACAGGGGGCTGAAGCTTTCTTT
CDR3aa: CASSLGAGQGAEAFF

abundance: -
j_gene: TRBJ1-3
v_gene: TRBV7-9
d_gene: -
CDR3nt: TGTGCCAGCAGCTTGCAGGTTGGAAACACCATATATTTT
CDR3aa: CASSLQVGNTIYF

abundance: -
j_gene: TRBJ2-1
v_gene: TRBV29-1
d_gene: -
CDR3nt: TGCAGCGTTGTAAAAATCGGGGCCTACAATGAGCAGTTCTTC
CDR3aa: CSVVKIGAYNEQFF

abundance: few
j_gene: TRBJ2-5
v_gene: TRBV20-1
d_gene: -
CDR3nt: TGCAGTGCTAGAGACTTATCGACCCAGTACTTC
CDR3aa: CSARDLSTQYF